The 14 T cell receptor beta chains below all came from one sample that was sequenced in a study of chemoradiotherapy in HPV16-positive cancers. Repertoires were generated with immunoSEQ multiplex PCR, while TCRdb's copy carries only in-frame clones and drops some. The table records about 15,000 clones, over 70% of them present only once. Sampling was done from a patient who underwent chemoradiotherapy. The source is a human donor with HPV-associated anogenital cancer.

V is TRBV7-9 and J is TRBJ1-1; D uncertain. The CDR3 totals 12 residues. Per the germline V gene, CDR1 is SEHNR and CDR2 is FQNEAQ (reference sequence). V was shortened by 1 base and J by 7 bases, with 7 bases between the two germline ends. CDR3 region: CASSLEVGEAFF. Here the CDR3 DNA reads TGTGCCAGCAGCTTAGAAGTAGGTGAAGCTTTCTTT.

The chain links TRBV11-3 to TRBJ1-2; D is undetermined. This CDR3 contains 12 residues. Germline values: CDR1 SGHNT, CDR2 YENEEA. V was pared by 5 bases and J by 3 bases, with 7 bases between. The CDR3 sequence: CASSVTDYGYTF. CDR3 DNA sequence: TGTGCCAGCAGCGTGACGGACTATGGCTACACCTTC.

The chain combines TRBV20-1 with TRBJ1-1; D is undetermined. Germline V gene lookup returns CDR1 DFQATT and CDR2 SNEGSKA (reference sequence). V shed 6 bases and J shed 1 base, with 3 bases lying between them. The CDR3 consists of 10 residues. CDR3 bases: TGCAGTGCCAGGAACACTGAAGCTTTCTTT. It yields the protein CSARNTEAFF.

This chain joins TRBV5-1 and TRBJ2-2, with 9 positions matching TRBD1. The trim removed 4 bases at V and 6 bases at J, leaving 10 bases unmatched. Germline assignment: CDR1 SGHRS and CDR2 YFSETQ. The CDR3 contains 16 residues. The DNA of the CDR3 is TGCGCCAGCAGCCAGCGGGGACAGGGTGCTTCCGGGGAGCTGTTTTTT. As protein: CASSQRGQGASGELFF.

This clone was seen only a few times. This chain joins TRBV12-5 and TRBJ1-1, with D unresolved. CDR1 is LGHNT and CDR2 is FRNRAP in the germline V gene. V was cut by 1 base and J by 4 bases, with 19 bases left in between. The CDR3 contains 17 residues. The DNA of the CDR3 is TGTGCTAGTGGTTTGGCCTTCTCGTACAGAGACGGCACTGAAGCTTTCTTT. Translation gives CASGLAFSYRDGTEAFF.

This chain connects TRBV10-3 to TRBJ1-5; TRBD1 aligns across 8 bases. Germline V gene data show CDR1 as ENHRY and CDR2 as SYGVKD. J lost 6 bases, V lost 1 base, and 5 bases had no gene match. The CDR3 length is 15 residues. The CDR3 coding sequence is TGTGCCATCAGTGAGTTTGCACAGGGGGGTCAGCCCCAGCATTTT. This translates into CAISEFAQGGQPQHF.

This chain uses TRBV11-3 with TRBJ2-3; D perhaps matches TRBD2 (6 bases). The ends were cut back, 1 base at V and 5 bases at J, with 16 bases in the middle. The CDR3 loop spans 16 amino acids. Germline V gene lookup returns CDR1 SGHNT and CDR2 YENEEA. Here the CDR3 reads CASSLGGSGRGDTQYF. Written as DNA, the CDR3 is TGTGCCAGCAGCTTAGGAGGGTCAGGGCGGGGAGATACGCAGTATTTT.

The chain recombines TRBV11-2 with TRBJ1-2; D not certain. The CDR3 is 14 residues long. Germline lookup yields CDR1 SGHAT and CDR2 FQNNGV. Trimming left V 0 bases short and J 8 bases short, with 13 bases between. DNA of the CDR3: TGTGCCAGCAGCTTAGAGTTGGGGAATGACGGCTACACCTTC. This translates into CASSLELGNDGYTF.

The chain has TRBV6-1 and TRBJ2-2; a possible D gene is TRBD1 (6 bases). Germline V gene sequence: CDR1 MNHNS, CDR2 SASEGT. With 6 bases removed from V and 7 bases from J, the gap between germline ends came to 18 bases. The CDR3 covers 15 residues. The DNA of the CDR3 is TGTGCCAGCAGGATACAGGTGGGGGCCGGCGGGGAGCTGTTTTTT. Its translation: CASRIQVGAGGELFF.

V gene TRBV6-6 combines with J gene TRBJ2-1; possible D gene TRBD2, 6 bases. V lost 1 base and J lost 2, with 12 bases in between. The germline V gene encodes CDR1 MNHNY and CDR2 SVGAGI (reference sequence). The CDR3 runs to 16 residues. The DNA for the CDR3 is TGTGCCAGCAGTTACTACCGGGGAGGTACCTACAATGAGCAGTTCTTC. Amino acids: CASSYYRGGTYNEQFF.

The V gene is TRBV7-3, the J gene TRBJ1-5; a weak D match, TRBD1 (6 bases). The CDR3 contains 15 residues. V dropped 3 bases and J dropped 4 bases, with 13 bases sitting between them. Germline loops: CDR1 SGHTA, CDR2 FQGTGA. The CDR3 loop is CASSLRGGANQPQHF. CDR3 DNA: TGTGCCAGCAGCTTGAGGGGGGGGGCTAATCAGCCCCAGCATTTT. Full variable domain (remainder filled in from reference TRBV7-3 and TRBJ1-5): GAGVSQTPSNKVTEKGKYVELRCDPISGHTALYWYRQSLGQGPEFLIYFQGTGAADDSGLPNDRFFAVRPEGSVSTLKIQRTERGDSAVYLCASSLRGGANQPQHFGDGTRLSIL.

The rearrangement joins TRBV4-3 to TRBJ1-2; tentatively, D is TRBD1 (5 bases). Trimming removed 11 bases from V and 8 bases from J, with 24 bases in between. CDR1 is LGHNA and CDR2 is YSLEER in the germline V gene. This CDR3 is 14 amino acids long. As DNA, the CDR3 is TGCGCCGCCCGATATACAGGACGGGAGGGGGGCTACACCTTC. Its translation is CAARYTGREGGYTF.

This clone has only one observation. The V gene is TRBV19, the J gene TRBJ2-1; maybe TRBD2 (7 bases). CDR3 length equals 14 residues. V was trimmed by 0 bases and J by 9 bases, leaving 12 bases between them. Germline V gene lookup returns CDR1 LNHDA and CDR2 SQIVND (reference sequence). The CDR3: CASSIDPRGGEQFF. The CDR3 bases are TGTGCCAGTAGTATAGACCCTAGGGGGGGTGAGCAGTTCTTC.

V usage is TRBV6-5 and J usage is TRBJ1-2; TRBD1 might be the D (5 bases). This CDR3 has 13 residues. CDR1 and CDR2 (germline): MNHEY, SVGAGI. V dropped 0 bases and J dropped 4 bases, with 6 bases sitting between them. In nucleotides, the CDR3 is TGTGCCAGCAGTTACTCGGGGCGCTATGGCTACACCTTC. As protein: CASSYSGRYGYTF.